Following are 10 T cell receptor beta chains from one sample sequenced in a study of CD8 T cells in Susac syndrome. Random hexamers primed reverse transcription of about 0.5 to 1 ug RNA. In TCRdb, the immunoSEQ multiplex PCR reads were re-called with MiXCR into one record per CDR3 protein. This table has about 200,000 distinct CDR3 sequences, 85% to 95% appearing once. Sequenced sample: CD4+ T cells from PBMCs. Receptor source: a human donor in good health.

The chain uses TRBV5-1 and TRBJ1-1, with no clear D. Germline assignment: CDR1 SGHRS and CDR2 YFSETQ. V lost 3 bases and J lost 3, with 12 bases in between. The CDR3 extends over 14 amino acids. The DNA of the CDR3 is TGCGCCAGCAGCTACGGGTTTGCGGACACTGAAGCTTTCTTT. Residues: CASSYGFADTEAFF.

The V gene is TRBV12-3 or TRBV12-4, the J gene TRBJ2-5; no definite D call. V was cut by 2 bases and J by 5 bases, with 6 bases left in between. The CDR3 covers 12 residues. CDR3 DNA sequence: TGTGCCAGCAGTTTAAATTGGGAGACCCAGTACTTC. It is translated as CASSLNWETQYF.

This CDR3 reads CAWQNGRNTEAFF. CDR3 coding DNA: TGTGCCTGGCAAAACGGTAGGAACACTGAAGCTTTCTTT. This chain links TRBV30 with TRBJ1-1; the D is unclear. With 5 bases removed from V and 1 base from J, the gap between germline ends came to 11 bases. The CDR3 runs 13 residues. CDR1 and CDR2 (germline): GTSNPN, SVGIG (reference sequence).

The rearrangement joins TRBV23-1 to TRBJ2-7, with TRBD1 matching over 10 bases. TRBV23-1 is classed as an ORF, of uncertain function. The CDR3 covers 12 residues. The ends lost 9 bases at V and 2 bases at J; junction bases unmatched: 1. CDR3 DNA: TGCGCCAGGGGGACAGGGGCCTACGAGCAGTACGTC. Protein product: CARGTGAYEQYV.

The rearrangement links TRBV14 to TRBJ2-1, with a possible D match to TRBD2 (6 bases). From germline, CDR1 is SGHDN and CDR2 FVKESK. This CDR3 contains 14 residues. V lost 4 bases and J 5 bases, leaving 12 bases between the germline ends. CDR3 sequence (DNA): TGTGCCAGCAGCCCGGGACTCTGGAACAATGAGCAGTTCTTC. Protein: CASSPGLWNNEQFF.

The V and J genes are TRBV12-3 or TRBV12-4 and TRBJ2-2; D is ambiguous. The V and J ends lost 3 bases and 6 bases respectively, with 14 bases between them. The CDR3 consists of 15 residues. DNA of the CDR3: TGTGCCAGCAGTTTGGGCTCCTCGGCCCCCGGGGAGCTGTTTTTT. As protein: CASSLGSSAPGELFF.

This rearrangement joins TRBV20-1 to TRBJ2-1; D is possibly TRBD1 (6 bases). The germline gives CDR1 DFQATT, CDR2 SNEGSKA (reference sequence). Between the trimmed V and J ends, which lost 5 bases and 9 bases, there was a span of 23 bases. The CDR3 sequence is 15 residues long. The CDR3, as DNA: TGCAGTGCTCTCTCTGGGGGCTTACACGGTGGTGAGCAGTTCTTC. This encodes CSALSGGLHGGEQFF.

The chain carries TRBV19 and TRBJ2-5; a weak D match, TRBD2 (6 bases). The CDR3 sequence is 12 residues long. Germline V CDR1 and CDR2: LNHDA, SQIVND (reference sequence). Between the trimmed V and J ends, which lost 8 bases and 1 base, there was a span of 8 bases. The CDR3 loop is CASRDFQETQYF. CDR3 sequence (DNA): TGTGCCAGTCGGGACTTCCAAGAGACCCAGTACTTC.

The rearrangement links TRBV5-1 to TRBJ2-7; unclear D gene. Trimming removed 0 bases from V and 2 bases from J, with 9 bases in between. Germline CDR1 reads SGHRS; CDR2 reads YFSETQ. The CDR3 covers 14 residues. The CDR3 loop is CASSLEVGPYEQYF. DNA of the CDR3: TGCGCCAGCAGCTTGGAAGTCGGGCCCTACGAGCAGTACTTC. The variable domain in full, with the rest retrieved from reference TRBV5-1 and TRBJ2-7, is KAGVTQTPRYLIKTRGQQVTLSCSPISGHRSVSWYQQTPGQGLQFLFEYFSETQRNKGNFPGRFSGRQFSNSRSEMNVSTLELGDSALYLCASSLEVGPYEQYFGPGTRLTVT.

This chain links TRBV27 with TRBJ2-1; a weak D match, TRBD2 (5 bases). The germline V gene encodes CDR1 MNHEY and CDR2 SMNVEV (reference sequence). V was pared by 10 bases and J by 8 bases, with 15 bases between. This CDR3 region has 12 residues. CDR3 nucleotides: TGTGCCACAAAGAGGGCCGGCTATGAGCAGTTCTTC. Encoded protein: CATKRAGYEQFF.